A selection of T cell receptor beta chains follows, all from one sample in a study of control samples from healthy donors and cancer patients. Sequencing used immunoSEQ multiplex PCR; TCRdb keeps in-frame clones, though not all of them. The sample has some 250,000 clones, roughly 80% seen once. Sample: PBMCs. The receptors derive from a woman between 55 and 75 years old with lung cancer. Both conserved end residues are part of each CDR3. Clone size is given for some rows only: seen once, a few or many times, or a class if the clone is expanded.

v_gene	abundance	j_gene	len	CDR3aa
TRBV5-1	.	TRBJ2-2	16	CASSLPGALNTGELFF
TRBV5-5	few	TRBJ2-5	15	CASSFHQSRQETQYF
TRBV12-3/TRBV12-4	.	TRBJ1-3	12	CASSQLGNTIYF
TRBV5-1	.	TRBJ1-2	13	CASSLDRGYGYTF
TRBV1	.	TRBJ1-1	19	CTSSHQDRDEPRLNTEAFF
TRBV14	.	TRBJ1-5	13	CASSRGTTQPQHF
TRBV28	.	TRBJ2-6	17	CASSSGGTPSGANVLTF
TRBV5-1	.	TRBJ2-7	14	CASSFGTGAYEQYF
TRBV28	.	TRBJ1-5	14	CASSFSGGREPQHF
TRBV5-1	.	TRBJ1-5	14	CASSLGGNNQPQHF
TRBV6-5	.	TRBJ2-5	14	CASTMGTSGETQYF
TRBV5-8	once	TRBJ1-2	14	CASSLSGGHYGYTF
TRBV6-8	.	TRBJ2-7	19	CASSRQLDRTHRISYEQYF
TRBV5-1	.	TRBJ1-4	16	CASSLRQGWTNEKLFF
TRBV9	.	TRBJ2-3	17	CASSPREGLAVTDTQYF
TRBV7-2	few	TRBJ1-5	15	CASSLAGGGSQPQHF
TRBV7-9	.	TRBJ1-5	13	CASSWDGNQPQHF
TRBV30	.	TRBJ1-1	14	CAWTFSTGRTEAFF
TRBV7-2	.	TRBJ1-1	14	CASSFTTSGGEAFF
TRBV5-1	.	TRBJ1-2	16	CASSPNPGQGAGGYTF
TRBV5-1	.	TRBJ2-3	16	CASSFGGTGNPDTQYF
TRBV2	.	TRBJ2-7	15	CASRAAGTSGRAEYF
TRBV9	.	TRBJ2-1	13	CASSVSSGLGLFF
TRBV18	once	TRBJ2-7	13	CASSPGVGYEQYF
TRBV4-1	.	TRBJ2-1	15	CASSYPGQGVNEQFF
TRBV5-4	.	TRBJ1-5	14	CASSMDRLNQPQHF
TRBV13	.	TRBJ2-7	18	CASSLAGRAGTGGYEQYF